This T cell receptor beta chain emerged from a study of blood T cell repertoires in COVID-19. Study as a whole: Whether acute or convalescent, the COVID-19 samples came from the United States, Italy and Spain. The analysed material was cDNA or gDNA that came from T cells, B-cell-depleted T cells, or PBMCs.

The CDR3 is 13 amino acids. Trimming took off 5 bases at V and 13 bases at J, with 15 bases between the two ends. As handled by the study authors: It was from reference gene primer amplification that nucleated cell counts were estimated. Clones were read by immunoSEQ multiplex PCR, and TCRdb kept only the in-frame ones, dropping some. V and J calls and clone size follow that table, whereas D and trimming were derived from the DNA. The data show roughly 130,000 clones, with over 80% seen just once and under 2.5% held by the top ten. The receptor's source is a man between 65 and 80 years old with acute or convalescent COVID-19. Sequencing used peripheral blood. The genes are TRBV12-3 or TRBV12-4 and TRBJ1-6; D perhaps matches TRBD1 (6 bases). The CDR3 spells CASSPRRTAPLHF. The CDR3 nucleotides are TGTGCCAGCAGTCCCAGACGGACAGCCCCCCTCCACTTT.